This entry describes one T cell receptor (beta chain). The antigen remains unidentified. The germline gives CDR1 LNHDA, CDR2 SQIVND (reference sequence). The ends lost 10 bases at V and 5 bases at J; junction bases unmatched: 14. The CDR3 contains 15 residues. Over chemoradiotherapy, repertoires were sampled more than once. Assay used: immunoSEQ multiplex PCR; TCRdb lists only in-frame clones, some missing. The repertoire holds tens of thousands of clones, with around 82% as singletons. The sample belongs to a study of chemoradiotherapy in HPV16-positive cancers. For the study at large: A couple of HPV16-positive patients' cells yielded candidate HPV-specific clones and common motifs.

Findings and limits, study-wide: Candidate HPV-specific clones and E7-related TCR motifs grew in tumor during treatment.

The clonotype was recovered from a human donor with HPV-associated anogenital cancer. Sequenced here: blood, sampled from a patient who underwent chemoradiotherapy. V gene TRBV19 combines with J gene TRBJ1-5; 7 nucleotides line up with TRBD1. The CDR3 loop is CATKELQGWDQPQHF. The CDR3 DNA follows: TGTGCCACCAAAGAATTACAGGGGTGGGATCAGCCCCAGCATTTT.